This T cell receptor beta chain was found in a study of blood T cells in healthy people across ages. Study conclusions and caveats: TCR beta diversity correlated strongly with naive T cell percentage.

At least 7 million PBMCs were isolated per sample. The CDR3 totals 15 residues. V shed 4 bases, J shed 9 bases, and the junction held 12 bases outside the gene matches. The germline gives CDR1 MGHRA, CDR2 YSYEKL. Sample-barcoded 5' priming and a J-beta primer mix drove a second PCR of 7 to 11 cycles. Via MiXCR, TCRdb re-called the 5' RACE reads, giving one row per CDR3 protein. The data contain 450,000 to 700,000 distinct CDR3 sequences, approximately 30% of them singletons. Comment on this clonotype: The antigen is undetermined.

This chain joins TRBV4-1 and TRBJ2-3, with 8 positions matching TRBD1. This sequence was found in a woman in her 70s in good health. The sample taken for sequencing was blood. The DNA for the CDR3 is TGCGCCAGCAGCCCTCGACAGGGAACAGGGGGAACGCAGTATTTT. It translates to CASSPRQGTGGTQYF.